Listed here is a single T cell receptor beta chain. This sample was included in a study of T cell changes during pregnancy in multiple sclerosis. Germline CDR1 and CDR2: SQVTM and ANQGSEA. The CDR3 covers 15 residues. V dropped 1 base and J dropped 4; count of bases not matched to a gene: 7. Using immunoSEQ multiplex PCR, the repertoire was profiled, and TCRdb retains in-frame clones only, with some absent. The sample holds 55,000 to 70,000 clones, 80% to 90% seen once. V usage is TRBV29-1 and J usage is TRBJ1-5; 7 nucleotides match TRBD1. The TCR originated in a female donor with multiple sclerosis, enrolled in a pregnancy study. Sequences were derived from peripheral blood, sampled in the first trimester of pregnancy. CDR3 DNA sequence: TGCAGCGTTGAAGGGCCCGGGACAGATAATCAGCCCCAGCATTTT. It codes for CSVEGPGTDNQPQHF.